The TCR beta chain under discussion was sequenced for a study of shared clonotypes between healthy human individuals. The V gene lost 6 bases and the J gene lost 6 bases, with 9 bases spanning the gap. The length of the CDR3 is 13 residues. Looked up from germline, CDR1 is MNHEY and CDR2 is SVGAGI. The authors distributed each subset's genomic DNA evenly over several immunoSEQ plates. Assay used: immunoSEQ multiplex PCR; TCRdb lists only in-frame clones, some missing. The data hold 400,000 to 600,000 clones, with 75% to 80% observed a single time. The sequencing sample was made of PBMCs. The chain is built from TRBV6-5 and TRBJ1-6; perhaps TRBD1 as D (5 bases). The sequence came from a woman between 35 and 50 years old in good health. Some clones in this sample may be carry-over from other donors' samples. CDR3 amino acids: CASSLGGNSPLHF. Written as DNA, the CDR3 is TGTGCCAGCAGCCTTGGGGGTAATTCACCCCTCCACTTT.